Many counts were recorded for the clone carrying this T cell receptor (beta chain). What it recognizes is unknown. TCRdb independently ran MiXCR on the 5' RACE reads; one entry per CDR3 protein. This sample has some 900,000 distinct CDR3 sequences; about 12% occur once, and the top ten carry around 1.5%. The data were obtained in a study of identical twins. General study results and limits: In zero-insertion analyses, partial confounding could arise from invariant MAIT and iNKT cells.

Between the trimmed V and J ends, which lost 6 bases and 2 bases, there was a span of 4 bases. CDR3 size: 11 residues. Germline CDR1 SGHRS, CDR2 YFSETQ. Another study also made use of these data, one on yellow fever vaccine responses in identical twins.

This TCR was sampled from a woman between 18 and 30 years old in good health. This chain joins TRBV5-1 and TRBJ2-3; D gene uncertain. Sequencing was done on a sample of PBMCs. This CDR3 reads CASTNTDTQYF. CDR3 nucleotide sequence: TGCGCCAGCACAAACACAGATACGCAGTATTTT.